This TCR beta chain was identified in a study of cytomegalovirus exposure and HLA in healthy donors. V gave up 6 bases and J gave up 1 base; unmatched junction bases: 0. This CDR3 has 13 amino acids. Germline lookup yields CDR1 SQVTM and CDR2 ANQGSEA. Generated by immunoSEQ multiplex PCR, the TCRdb table keeps only in-frame clones and is missing some. The repertoire has about 170,000 clones, over 85% of them found once; the top ten carry 4% to 4.5%. A single count supports this clone. Its antigen is unknown. Overall study findings and caveats: Investigators reported approximately 170 TCR beta chains as tied to cytomegalovirus.

The sequencing input was PBMCs. The V and J genes are TRBV29-1 and TRBJ1-4; 9 nucleotides agree with TRBD1. The receptor was isolated from a man aged 18 to 29 in good health and CMV-seropositive. The CDR3 loop is CSVGQGTNEKLFF. In nucleotides, the CDR3 is TGCAGCGTGGGACAGGGAACTAATGAAAAACTGTTTTTT. The full variable domain, in which reference TRBV29-1 and TRBJ1-4 provide the parts outside the CDR3, is SAVISQKPSRDICQRGTSLTIQCQVDSQVTMMFWYRQQPGQSLTLIATANQGSEATYESGFVIDKFPISRPNLTFSTLTVSNMSPEDSSIYLCSVGQGTNEKLFFGSGTQLSVL.